What follows are 14 T cell receptor beta chains derived from one specimen sequenced in a study of T cells after yellow fever vaccination. MiXCR, run by TCRdb on the 5' RACE reads, gives a single entry per CDR3 protein. This sample has more than 65,000 distinct CDR3 sequences, with around 7.9% found just once. The input for sequencing was CD8+ T cells sorted from PBMCs, taken roughly 10 days after the first yellow fever vaccination. The origin of the receptors is a man aged 18 to 29 who received the YFV17D yellow fever vaccine.

This clonotype was picked up many times. V and J are TRBV20-1 and TRBJ2-1; 7 bases agree with TRBD2. V lost 8 bases and J lost 7; bases outside the gene matches: 8. The CDR3 runs to 12 residues. Germline CDR1 and CDR2: DFQATT and SNEGSKA (reference sequence). CDR3 in DNA: TGCAGTATAGAGGGAGGGTTGAATGAGCAGTTCTTC. It yields the protein CSIEGGLNEQFF.

This clonotype was observed at least ten times. The chain recombines TRBV7-6 with TRBJ2-4, with a possible D match to TRBD2 (6 bases). The CDR3 consists of 14 residues. The V gene lost 1 base and the J gene lost 8 bases, with 12 bases spanning the gap. Looked up from germline, CDR1 is SGHVS and CDR2 is FNYEAQ. The CDR3 DNA sequence: TGTGCCAGCAGCTTAGGTGGGGGGACCGACATTCAGTACTTC. Encoded protein: CASSLGGGTDIQYF.

This clonotype was observed a few times. This chain joins TRBV14 and TRBJ1-4, with D unclear. Per germline, CDR1 SGHDN and CDR2 FVKESK. The length of the CDR3 is 16 residues. V was trimmed by 5 bases and J by 10 bases, leaving 23 bases between them. Written as DNA, the CDR3 is TGTGCCAGCAGCGCAATAGCCGGACTACCCAGGCGAAAACTGTTTTTT. Residues: CASSAIAGLPRRKLFF.

This clonotype was observed a few times. V and J are TRBV27 and TRBJ1-4, with 8 positions matching TRBD1. The V segment lost 4 bases and the J segment 4 bases; nucleotides outside the gene matches: 8. Looked up from germline, CDR1 is MNHEY and CDR2 is SMNVEV (reference sequence). The CDR3 totals 16 residues. CDR3 sequence: CASSSWTGRDNEKLFF. For the CDR3, the DNA is TGTGCCAGCAGTTCGTGGACAGGGAGGGATAATGAAAAACTGTTTTTT. Full variable domain (rest looked up from reference TRBV27 and TRBJ1-4): EAQVTQNPRYLITVTGKKLTVTCSQNMNHEYMSWYRQDPGLGLRQIYYSMNVEVTDKGDVPEGYKVSRKEKRNFPLILESPSPNQTSLYFCASSSWTGRDNEKLFFGSGTQLSVL.

This clonotype was seen many times. The J gene is TRBJ2-5, the V gene TRBV4-1, with TRBD2 matching 7 bases. CDR1 is MGHRA and CDR2 is YSYEKL in the germline V gene. V lost 0 bases, J lost 2 bases, and 24 bases stayed unmatched. CDR3 length: 22 residues. CDR3 loop: CASSQDEFDGRVQFLRQETQYF. The CDR3 region has the DNA TGCGCCAGCAGCCAAGATGAGTTTGATGGGAGGGTGCAATTTCTGAGGCAAGAGACCCAGTACTTC.

The sample holds many counts of this clonotype. V gene TRBV6-2 or TRBV6-3 combines with J gene TRBJ2-1; TRBD1 aligns across 8 bases. Germline V gene lookup returns CDR1 MNHEY and CDR2 SVGEGT. The V and J ends lost 8 bases and 3 bases, in that order; junction bases with no gene match: 6. There are 14 residues in the CDR3. CDR3: CASSDREFYNEQFF. The CDR3 bases are TGTGCCAGCTCGGACAGGGAATTCTACAATGAGCAGTTCTTC.

This clonotype has a count of ten or more. The chain recombines TRBV12-3 or TRBV12-4 with TRBJ1-2, with 7 nucleotides matching TRBD1. V was clipped by 6 bases and J by 5 bases; unmatched bases: 9. The CDR3 runs 14 residues. Written as DNA, the CDR3 is TGTGCCAGCAGCCCCGGGACAGTTGCTTATGGCTACACCTTC. Protein: CASSPGTVAYGYTF.

This clonotype was observed many times. The V and J genes are TRBV4-1 and TRBJ1-1; no definite D call. Germline CDR1 MGHRA, CDR2 YSYEKL. CDR3 length: 17 residues. V was shortened by 3 bases and J by 3 bases, with 20 bases between the two germline ends. The CDR3 DNA reads as TGCGCCAGCAGCCAGAGTGGGGTGGCCCCCCAGGACACTGAAGCTTTCTTT. Translating gives CASSQSGVAPQDTEAFF.

This clonotype was seen only a few times. The J gene is TRBJ1-5, the V gene TRBV6-2 or TRBV6-3; unclear D gene. Between the trimmed V and J ends, which lost 4 bases and 5 bases, there was a span of 9 bases. CDR3 length: 13 residues. Per germline, CDR1 MNHEY and CDR2 SVGEGT. CDR3 in DNA: TGTGCCAGCAGTTTGGGCCCGTATCAGCCCCAGCATTTT. This gives the protein CASSLGPYQPQHF.

In this sample, this clonotype turned up many times. The J gene is TRBJ2-1, the V gene TRBV4-2; maybe TRBD2 (7 bases). The CDR3 has 14 residues. CDR1 LGHNA and CDR2 YNFKEQ come from the germline V gene. Trimming removed 0 bases at V and 9 bases at J, with 12 bases between. The CDR3 here is CASSQDRGALEQFF. CDR3 in DNA: TGTGCCAGCAGCCAAGATCGGGGGGCGCTTGAGCAGTTCTTC.

This clonotype has a count of ten or more. This sequence joins TRBV29-1 and TRBJ2-2; D is ambiguous. The CDR3 covers 13 residues. V was pared by 4 bases and J by 0 bases, with 6 bases between. Germline CDR1 SQVTM, CDR2 ANQGSEA. The CDR3 loop reads CSVVLANTGELFF. In nucleotides, the CDR3 is TGCAGCGTTGTACTTGCGAACACCGGGGAGCTGTTTTTT.

This clonotype was detected only a few times. The chain has TRBV12-3 or TRBV12-4 and TRBJ1-2; 7 nucleotides align to TRBD1. The CDR3 has 13 residues. V shed 7 bases and J 7 bases; nucleotides not matched to a gene: 9. CDR3 coding DNA: TGTGCCAGCAACCAGGGGGGCCGGGGTGGCTACACCTTC. Protein product: CASNQGGRGGYTF.

In this sample, this clonotype turned up many times. V and J are TRBV4-2 and TRBJ2-1; TRBD2 agrees at 9 bases. CDR3 length equals 16 residues. The germline gives CDR1 LGHNA, CDR2 YNFKEQ. Trimming removed 0 bases from V and 2 bases from J; junction bases left unmatched: 2. CDR3 sequence: CASSQDGGGAYNEQFF. CDR3 bases: TGTGCCAGCAGCCAAGACGGCGGGGGGGCCTACAATGAGCAGTTCTTC.

As for this clonotype: This may stem from a read error, because a much larger clone lies one nucleotide away. The genes are TRBV4-1 and TRBJ2-7; no firm D call. This CDR3 comprises 17 residues. CDR1 is MGHRA and CDR2 is YSYEKL in the germline V gene. CDR3 DNA sequence: TGCGCCATCAGCCAAGATCATTTCCAAGGACGGAACTACGAGCAGTACTTC. This codes for CAISQDHFQGRNYEQYF.